This TCR beta chain was retrieved from a study of fetal regulatory T cell absence and autoimmunity listed by TCRdb under 2017. Context from the whole study: Exocrine pancreas autoimmunity was seen in the IPEX patients without clinical diabetes. Overall results and qualifications from the work: TRB gene family usage was found to be broadly similar between cord blood and pancreas and to resemble published neonatal and adult repertoires. The TCR compartment showed significant oligoclonal enrichment in pancreas versus cord blood, with some top clones over 85-fold enriched. The oligoclonal enrichment was taken as support for antigen-driven autoimmunity in the pancreas before birth in IPEX syndrome.

Amplification and barcoding of TCRbeta CDR3 regions were carried out by two-step multiplex PCR on the immunoSEQ human TCRbeta survey platform. Sequencing of the libraries was done on Illumina instruments, and IgH was sequenced in parallel from the same samples. On the authors' methods: Raw reads were filtered against IMGT V, D, J definitions and were binned using a nearest-neighbor algorithm so that PCR and sequencing errors were removed. Clones were defined as identical nucleotide sequences, and differential abundance between tissues was assessed by per-clone Fisher exact tests with a pFDR threshold of p<0.01. Clones whose frequencies were too low for statistical inference were excluded by a minimum inclusion filter of 10 in either sample. The immunoSEQ Analyzer was used for pairwise clonal comparisons, and IMGT tools were used to assess gene family usage. TCRdb re-hosts the immuneACCESS table, in-frame sequences only. Its copies lack some clones; in the studies checked, an unresolved V gene accounts for under half of them, and the cause for the rest is not known. The DNA gave D and trimming, while V, J and clone size come from that table. The sample table shows more than 85,000 clones, and 72% are seen once. The top ten clones comprise 2% of the sample.

V trim: 4 bases; J trim: 4 bases; unmatched bases: 5. CDR3 length: 13 amino acids, cysteine to phenylalanine. Kept here is only the CDR3 DNA, which spans 39 bases and is read in frame from base 1. CDR1 SGDLS and CDR2 YYNGEE are derived from the germline V gene. A remark on this clone: What this receptor recognizes is not known. Base qualities are not recorded, but no much larger clone differs from it by a single base.

For repertoire sequencing, genomic DNA was processed from frozen pancreas tissue. The DNeasy Blood and Tissue Kit was used to extract roughly 1.7-3.3 ug of genomic DNA from either umbilical cord blood or frozen pancreas. The chain couples TRBV9 to TRBJ2-7, with 7 bases matching TRBD1. Sequencing input: pancreas tissue. This TCR derives from a male donor with IPEX syndrome. The CDR3 region: CASSSRQGYEQYF. The bases read TGTGCCAGCAGCTCCCGACAGGGTTACGAGCAGTACTTC.